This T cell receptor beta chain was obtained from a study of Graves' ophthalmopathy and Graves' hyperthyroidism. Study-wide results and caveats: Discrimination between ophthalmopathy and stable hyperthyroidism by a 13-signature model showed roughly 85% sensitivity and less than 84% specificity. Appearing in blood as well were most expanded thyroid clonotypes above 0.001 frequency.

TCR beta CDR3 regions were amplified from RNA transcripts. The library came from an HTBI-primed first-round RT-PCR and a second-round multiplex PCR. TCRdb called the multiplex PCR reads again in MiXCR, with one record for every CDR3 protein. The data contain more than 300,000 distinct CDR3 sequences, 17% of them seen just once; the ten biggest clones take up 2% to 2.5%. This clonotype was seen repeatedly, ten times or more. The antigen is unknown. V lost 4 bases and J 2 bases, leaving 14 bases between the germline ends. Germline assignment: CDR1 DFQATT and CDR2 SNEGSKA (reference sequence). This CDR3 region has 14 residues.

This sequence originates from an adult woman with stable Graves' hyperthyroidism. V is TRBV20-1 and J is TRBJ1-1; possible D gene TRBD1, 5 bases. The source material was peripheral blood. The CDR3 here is CSAMAAGLNTEAFF. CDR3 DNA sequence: TGCAGTGCTATGGCCGCAGGGTTAAACACTGAAGCTTTCTTT.